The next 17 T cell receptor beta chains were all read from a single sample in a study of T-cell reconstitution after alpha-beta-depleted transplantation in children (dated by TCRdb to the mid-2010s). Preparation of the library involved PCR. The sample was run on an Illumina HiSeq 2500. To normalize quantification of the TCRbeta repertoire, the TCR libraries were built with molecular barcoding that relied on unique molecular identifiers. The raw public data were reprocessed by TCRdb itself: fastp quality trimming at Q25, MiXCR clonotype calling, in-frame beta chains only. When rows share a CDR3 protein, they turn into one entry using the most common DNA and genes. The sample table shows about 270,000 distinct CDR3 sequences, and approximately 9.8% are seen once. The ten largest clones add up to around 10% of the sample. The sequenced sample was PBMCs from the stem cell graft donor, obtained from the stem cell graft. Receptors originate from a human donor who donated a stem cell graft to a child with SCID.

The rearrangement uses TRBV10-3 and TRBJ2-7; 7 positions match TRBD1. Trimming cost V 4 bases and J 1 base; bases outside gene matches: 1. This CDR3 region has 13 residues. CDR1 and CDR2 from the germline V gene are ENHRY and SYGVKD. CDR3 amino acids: CAISVTGSYEQYF. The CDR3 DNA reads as TGTGCCATCAGTGTGACAGGGTCCTACGAGCAGTACTTC.

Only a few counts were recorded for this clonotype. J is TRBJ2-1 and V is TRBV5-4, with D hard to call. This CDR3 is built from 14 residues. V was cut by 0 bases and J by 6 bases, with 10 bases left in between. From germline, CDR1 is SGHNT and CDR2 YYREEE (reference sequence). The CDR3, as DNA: TGTGCCAGCAGCTTGGATGGTAGAACCAATGAGCAGTTCTTC. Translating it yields CASSLDGRTNEQFF.

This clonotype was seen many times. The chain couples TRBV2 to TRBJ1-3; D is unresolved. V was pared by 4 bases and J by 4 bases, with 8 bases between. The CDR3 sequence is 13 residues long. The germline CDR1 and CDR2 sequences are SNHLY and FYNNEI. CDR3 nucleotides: TGTGCCAGCAGTGCCCCCGAAGGAAACACCATATATTTT. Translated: CASSAPEGNTIYF.

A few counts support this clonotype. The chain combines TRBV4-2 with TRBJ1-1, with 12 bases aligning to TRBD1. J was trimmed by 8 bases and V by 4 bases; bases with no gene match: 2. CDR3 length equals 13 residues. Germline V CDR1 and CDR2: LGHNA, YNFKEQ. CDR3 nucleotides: TGTGCCAGCAGCCGGGACAGGGGGCTGGAAGCTTTCTTT. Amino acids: CASSRDRGLEAFF.

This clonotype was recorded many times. This CDR3 is CASSTQGVSNQPQHF. The CDR3 DNA reads as TGTGCCAGCAGTACACAGGGGGTGAGCAATCAGCCCCAGCATTTT. V usage is TRBV5-6 and J usage is TRBJ1-5; 8 bases map to TRBD1. The CDR3 sequence is 15 residues long. The V gene end was trimmed by 5 bases and the J gene end by 1 base; junction bases not matched to a gene: 5. In germline, CDR1 is SGHDT, CDR2 YYEEEE.

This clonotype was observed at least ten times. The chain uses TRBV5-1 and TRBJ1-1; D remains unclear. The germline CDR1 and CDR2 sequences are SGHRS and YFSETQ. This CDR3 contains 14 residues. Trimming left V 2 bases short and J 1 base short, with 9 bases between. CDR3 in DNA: TGCGCCAGCAGCTTAGGTCAGAAGAACACTGAAGCTTTCTTT. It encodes CASSLGQKNTEAFF.

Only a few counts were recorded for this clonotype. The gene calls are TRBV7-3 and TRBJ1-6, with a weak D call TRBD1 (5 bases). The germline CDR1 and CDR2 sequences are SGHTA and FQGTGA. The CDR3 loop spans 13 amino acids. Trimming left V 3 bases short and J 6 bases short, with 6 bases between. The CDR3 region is CASSLTANSPLHF. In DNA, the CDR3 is TGTGCCAGCAGCTTGACAGCTAATTCACCCCTCCACTTT.

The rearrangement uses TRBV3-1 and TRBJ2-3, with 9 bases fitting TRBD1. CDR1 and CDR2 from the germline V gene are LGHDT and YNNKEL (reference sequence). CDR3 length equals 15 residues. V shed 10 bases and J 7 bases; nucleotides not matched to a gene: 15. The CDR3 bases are TGTGCCACCTGCCAAGAGGGGACAGGGACACATACGCAGTATTTT. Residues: CATCQEGTGTHTQYF.

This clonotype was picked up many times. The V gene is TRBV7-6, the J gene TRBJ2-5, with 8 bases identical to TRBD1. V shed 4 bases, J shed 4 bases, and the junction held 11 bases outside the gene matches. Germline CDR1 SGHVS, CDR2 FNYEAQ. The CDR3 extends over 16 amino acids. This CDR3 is CASSSRTGLSSETQYF. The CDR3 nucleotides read TGTGCCAGCAGCTCAAGGACAGGGCTTAGCTCAGAGACCCAGTACTTC.

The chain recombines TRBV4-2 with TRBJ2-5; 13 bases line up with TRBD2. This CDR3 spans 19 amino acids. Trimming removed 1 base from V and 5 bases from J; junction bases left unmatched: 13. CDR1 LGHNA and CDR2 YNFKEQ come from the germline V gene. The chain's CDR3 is CASSQAGLAGSSLGETQYF. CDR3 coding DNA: TGTGCCAGCAGCCAAGCGGGACTAGCGGGGTCATCGTTAGGGGAGACCCAGTACTTC.

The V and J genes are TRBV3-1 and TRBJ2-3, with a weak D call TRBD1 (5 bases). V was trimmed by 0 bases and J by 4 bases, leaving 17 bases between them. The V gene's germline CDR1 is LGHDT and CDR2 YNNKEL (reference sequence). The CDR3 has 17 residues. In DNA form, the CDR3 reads TGTGCCAGCAGCCAAGATTGGGGCGGACCCGGTGCAGATACGCAGTATTTT. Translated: CASSQDWGGPGADTQYF.

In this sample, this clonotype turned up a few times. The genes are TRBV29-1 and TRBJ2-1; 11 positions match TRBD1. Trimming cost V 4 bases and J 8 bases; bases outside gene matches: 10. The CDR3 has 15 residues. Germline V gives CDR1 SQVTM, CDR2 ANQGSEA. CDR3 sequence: CSVGLGDRGSDEQFF. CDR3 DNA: TGCAGCGTTGGGTTGGGGGACAGGGGGAGCGATGAGCAGTTCTTC.

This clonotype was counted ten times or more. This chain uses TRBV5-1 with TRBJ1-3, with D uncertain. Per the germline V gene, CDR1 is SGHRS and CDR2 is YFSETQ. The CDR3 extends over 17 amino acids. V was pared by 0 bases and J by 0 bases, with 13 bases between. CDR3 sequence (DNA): TGCGCCAGCAGCTTGGGGGCAACCAGAATCTCTGGAAACACCATATATTTT. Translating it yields CASSLGATRISGNTIYF. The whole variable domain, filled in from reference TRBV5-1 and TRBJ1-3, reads KAGVTQTPRYLIKTRGQQVTLSCSPISGHRSVSWYQQTPGQGLQFLFEYFSETQRNKGNFPGRFSGRQFSNSRSEMNVSTLELGDSALYLCASSLGATRISGNTIYFGEGSWLTVV.

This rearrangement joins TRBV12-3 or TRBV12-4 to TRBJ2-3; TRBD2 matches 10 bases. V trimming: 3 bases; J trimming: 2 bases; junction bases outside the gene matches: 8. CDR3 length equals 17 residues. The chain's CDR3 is CASSFRSGGGPTDTQYF. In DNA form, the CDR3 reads TGTGCCAGCAGTTTTAGGAGCGGGGGGGGACCCACAGATACGCAGTATTTT.

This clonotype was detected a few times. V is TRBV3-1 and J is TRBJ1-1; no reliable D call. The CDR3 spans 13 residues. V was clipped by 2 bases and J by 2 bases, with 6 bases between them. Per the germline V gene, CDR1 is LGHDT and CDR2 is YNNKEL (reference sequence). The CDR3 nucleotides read TGTGCCAGCAGCCAACTGTCTAACACTGAAGCTTTCTTT. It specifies CASSQLSNTEAFF.

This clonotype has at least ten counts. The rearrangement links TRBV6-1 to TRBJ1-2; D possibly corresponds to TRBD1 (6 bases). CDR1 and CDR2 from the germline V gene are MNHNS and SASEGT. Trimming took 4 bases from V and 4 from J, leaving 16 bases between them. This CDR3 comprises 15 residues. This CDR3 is CASSGPVGAGYGYTF. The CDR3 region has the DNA TGTGCCAGCAGTGGCCCGGTGGGGGCGGGCTATGGCTACACCTTC.

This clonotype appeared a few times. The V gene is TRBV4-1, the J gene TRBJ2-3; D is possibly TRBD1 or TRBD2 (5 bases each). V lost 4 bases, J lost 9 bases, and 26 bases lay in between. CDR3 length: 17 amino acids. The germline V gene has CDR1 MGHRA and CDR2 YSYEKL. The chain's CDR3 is CASSPGGLGGYGGTQYF. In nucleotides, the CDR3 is TGCGCCAGCAGCCCAGGCGGGTTGGGCGGGTATGGGGGAACGCAGTATTTT.